This TCR beta chain was captured by sequencing in a study of beta chain features in type 1 diabetes. Study-level findings and limits: TCRB CDR3s from Type 1 diabetes patients were moderately but significantly shorter in all four CD4+ subsets. There was a possibility that cDNA sequencing over-represented cells with high TCR expression. Insertions were fewer and deletions more numerous at VDJ junctions in type 1 diabetes patients. In patients and controls equally, PCR might favor templates that are shorter.

CDR3 length: 13 residues. Germline V gene sequence: CDR1 MNHNS, CDR2 SASEGT. The ends were cut back, 9 bases at V and 0 bases at J, with 11 bases in the middle. A word on this clone: Its antigen is undetermined.

Expressed TCRB transcripts were sequenced, since all the RNA that had been isolated was reverse transcribed. The protocol was immunoSEQ multiplex PCR, while the TCRdb copy is restricted to in-frame clones and leaves out a portion. This sample has 15,000 to 18,000 clones; roughly 69% occur once, and the top ten carry roughly 2.7%. The sequence was collected from a man between 25 and 39 years old with type 1 diabetes. Sequencing input: Tregs from blood. This chain joins TRBV6-1 and TRBJ1-2; D not certain. The CDR3 bases are TGTGCCAGTCGGAGGACGGCTAACTATGGCTACACCTTC. This translates into CASRRTANYGYTF.